These 8 T cell receptor beta chains share one sample of origin, sequenced in a study of beta chain features in type 1 diabetes. Of the isolated RNA, all was reverse transcribed, and so the sequenced material was expressed TCRB transcripts. Sequencing was performed with immunoSEQ multiplex PCR; in TCRdb, only in-frame clones are kept and a portion is missing. The sample records 900,000 or so clones, roughly 15% being singletons. The sequencing input was naive CD4+ T cells from blood. The source of these receptors is a woman younger than 35 in good health.

In its sample, this clone was seen a few times. The chain employs TRBV4-2 and TRBJ1-5, with 9 bases matching TRBD1. Germline V lookup: CDR1 LGHNA, CDR2 YNFKEQ. This CDR3 has 15 residues. J lost 6 bases, V lost 0 bases, and 3 bases had no gene match. The CDR3 DNA sequence: TGTGCCAGCAGCCAAGAACAGGGGGCCTTTCAGCCCCAGCATTTT. Protein sequence: CASSQEQGAFQPQHF.

The CDR3 reads CASSQTGGEQYF. The CDR3 nucleotides read TGTGCCAGCAGCCAGACCGGGGGCGAGCAGTACTTC. The V call is TRBV7-8, the J call TRBJ2-7, with D possibly matching TRBD2 (6 bases). The CDR3 loop spans 12 amino acids. From germline, CDR1 is SGHVS and CDR2 FQNEAQ. Between the trimmed V and J ends, which lost 5 bases and 6 bases, there was a span of 11 bases.

This clone occurred a few times. This chain uses TRBV4-1 with TRBJ2-3; D is perhaps TRBD1 or TRBD2 (7 bases each). CDR1 is MGHRA and CDR2 is YSYEKL in the germline V gene. V was shortened by 4 bases and J by 6 bases, with 32 bases between the two germline ends. CDR3 length equals 20 residues. DNA for the CDR3: TGCGCCAGCAGCCTCCTTTTTCACCTCGGGGGGACAGTGACTTCGGATACGCAGTATTTT. This sequence encodes CASSLLFHLGGTVTSDTQYF.

Only a few counts were recorded for this clone. This chain connects TRBV7-2 to TRBJ2-2; 10 nucleotides line up with TRBD2. Germline V CDR1 and CDR2: SGHTA, FQGNSA. The CDR3 extends over 16 amino acids. The V gene end was trimmed by 5 bases and the J gene end by 1 base; junction bases not matched to a gene: 4. The CDR3 reads CASSLRLAGNTGELFF. The DNA for the CDR3 is TGTGCCAGCAGCCTAAGACTAGCGGGGAACACCGGGGAGCTGTTTTTT.

The chain combines TRBV27 with TRBJ2-2; D is perhaps TRBD2 (6 bases). Deletions cut 5 bases from V and 13 bases from J, with 17 bases between. Germline V CDR1 and CDR2: MNHEY, SMNVEV (reference sequence). There are 13 residues in the CDR3. The CDR3 nucleotides read TGTGCCAGCAGTCCAAGGGGCGGGACGGGGCTGTTTTTT. Its translation is CASSPRGGTGLFF.

On this clone: At one end, the junction sequence differs from germline, possibly due to a read error. The CDR3 here is CASSPLLLGSSYNVQFF. In DNA form, the CDR3 reads TGCGCCAGCAGCCCTCTCCTCCTAGGGAGCTCCTACAATGTGCAGTTCTTC. V is TRBV4-1 and J is TRBJ2-1; TRBD2 is a possible D gene (5 bases). The CDR3 consists of 17 residues. Germline CDR1 is MGHRA and CDR2 is YSYEKL.

About this clone: The junction does not match germline at one end; this may be a read error. The J gene is TRBJ2-3, the V gene TRBV7-3; a possible D gene is TRBD2 (5 bases). Germline CDR1 SGHTA, CDR2 FQGTGA. There are 13 residues in the CDR3. CDR3 residues: CASSPDFSEAPAF. The CDR3 nucleotides are TGTGCCAGCAGCCCGGACTTCTCTGAGGCACCCGCTTTT.

This sequence joins TRBV4-3 and TRBJ1-1; D might be TRBD1 (6 bases). The CDR3 is made up of 15 amino acids. The germline gives CDR1 LGHNA, CDR2 YSLEER. The V end lost 3 bases, the J end lost 3 bases, and 14 bases lay between the germline ends. DNA of the CDR3: TGCGCCAGCAGCCAGGGTACCCAGGGGTACACTGAAGCTTTCTTT. It codes for CASSQGTQGYTEAFF.